The clone carrying this TCR beta chain was picked up many times. Its antigen is unidentified. The CDR3 regions of TCR beta were amplified from RNA transcripts. TCR CDR3 regions were first amplified by RT-PCR with HTBI primers. TCRdb re-called the multiplex PCR reads with MiXCR, one entry per CDR3 protein. The sample lists over 450,000 distinct CDR3 sequences, over 15% occurring once. This sample is drawn from a study of T cells in Graves' hyperthyroidism and ophthalmopathy. Study details: Once the initial diagnosis was made, peripheral blood was obtained before any treatment. Findings and caveats of the study: Most thyroid clonotypes expanded above 0.001 were also detected in blood. A median about 6 months before onset, the model predicted ophthalmopathy.

Isolation of PBMCs was performed on about 10 ml fresh peripheral blood. Losses at the gene ends were 3 bases for V and 0 bases for J; bases not matched to a gene: 6. Looked up from germline, CDR1 is SGHRS and CDR2 is YFSETQ. This CDR3 comprises 17 residues. The sequenced sample was blood. This receptor was taken from a woman aged 18-30 years with Graves' ophthalmopathy. This chain links TRBV5-1 with TRBJ1-3; 10 nucleotides align to TRBD1. The CDR3 region is CASSSGTGAISGNTIYF. Here the CDR3 DNA reads TGCGCCAGCAGCTCAGGGACAGGGGCGATCTCTGGAAACACCATATATTTT.